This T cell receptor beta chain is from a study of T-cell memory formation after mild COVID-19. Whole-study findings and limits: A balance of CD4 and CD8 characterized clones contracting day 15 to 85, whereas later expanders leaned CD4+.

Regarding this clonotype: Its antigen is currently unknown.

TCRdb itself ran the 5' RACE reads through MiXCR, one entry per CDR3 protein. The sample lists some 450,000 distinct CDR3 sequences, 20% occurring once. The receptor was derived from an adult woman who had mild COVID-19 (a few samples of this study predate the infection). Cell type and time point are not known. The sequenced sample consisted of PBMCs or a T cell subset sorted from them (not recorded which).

CDR3 sequence (DNA): TGTGCCTGGAGTGCAGCTGCGGGGGCCAGCAATCAGCCCCAGCATTTT. The encoded protein is CAWSAAAGASNQPQHF. This chain links TRBV30 with TRBJ1-5, with D perhaps matching TRBD1 (6 bases). CDR1 is GTSNPN, CDR2 SVGIG, per germline (reference sequence). The CDR3 covers 16 residues. The V gene lost 1 base and the J gene lost 1 base, with 14 bases spanning the gap.